This T cell receptor beta chain was identified during a study of identical twins. This clonotype was recorded at least ten times. A universal primer site was incorporated via template switching, and the cDNA contained unique molecular identifiers. TCRdb independently ran MiXCR on the 5' RACE reads; one entry per CDR3 protein. This sample has some 240,000 distinct CDR3 sequences, with about 8% found just once. The CDR3 runs to 16 residues. The V gene's germline CDR1 is LNHDA and CDR2 SQIVND (reference sequence). V lost 3 bases, J lost 2 bases, and 14 bases lay in between. A further study also used this sample, focusing on yellow fever vaccine responses in identical twins. That report adds: Vaccine-induced T cell responses in twins were reportedly observed to appear partly convergent, partly personalized.

The chain carries TRBV19 and TRBJ2-1; D is possibly TRBD1 or TRBD2 (5 bases each). The source is a woman younger than 35 in good health. Sample: CD8+ T cells sorted from blood. CDR3 nucleotide sequence: TGTGCCAGTAGTATTTTGGGACCTCCTACCTACAATGAGCAGTTCTTC. The encoded protein is CASSILGPPTYNEQFF.